What follows are 11 T cell receptor beta chains derived from one specimen sequenced in a study of T cells in Graves' hyperthyroidism and ophthalmopathy. Researchers amplified the TCR beta CDR3 regions from RNA transcripts. HTBI primers were used for first-round RT-PCR of the TCR CDR3. Each CDR3 protein is one row after TCRdb ran MiXCR on the multiplex PCR reads. This sample has some 560,000 distinct CDR3 sequences, with 13% to 15% found just once. The source material was blood. The receptors here all came from a middle-aged woman with Graves' hyperthyroidism.

This clonotype appeared many times. The V gene is TRBV2, the J gene TRBJ1-2; 11 positions match TRBD1. The CDR3 consists of 14 residues. V lost 4 bases and J lost 7; bases outside the gene matches: 5. The germline CDR1 and CDR2 sequences are SNHLY and FYNNEI. The DNA for the CDR3 is TGTGCCAGCAGTGGGACAGGGGGCGTAATTGGCTACACCTTC. Protein: CASSGTGGVIGYTF.

The table lists this clonotype with a few counts. The chain couples TRBV5-1 to TRBJ2-1, with a tentative D call TRBD2 (6 bases). Germline lookup yields CDR1 SGHRS and CDR2 YFSETQ. V was shortened by 1 base and J by 1 base, with 9 bases between the two germline ends. The length of the CDR3 is 15 residues. The CDR3 loop is CASSLIGGSYNEQFF. The CDR3 coding sequence is TGCGCCAGCAGCTTGATTGGGGGGTCCTACAATGAGCAGTTCTTC.

The CDR3 is CASSHNMGYTMNTEAFF. The CDR3 region has the DNA TGTGCCAGCTCCCATAACATGGGCTACACAATGAACACTGAAGCTTTCTTT. The chain is built from TRBV2 and TRBJ1-1; D is uncertain. There are 17 residues in the CDR3. The germline V gene has CDR1 SNHLY and CDR2 FYNNEI. V lost 8 bases, J lost 0 bases, and 22 bases lay in between. The full variable domain, in which reference TRBV2 and TRBJ1-1 provide the parts outside the CDR3, is EPEVTQTPSHQVTQMGQEVILRCVPISNHLYFYWYRQILGQKVEFLVSFYNNEISEKSEIFDDQFSVERPDGSNFTLKIRSTKLEDSAMYFCASSHNMGYTMNTEAFFGQGTRLTVV.

This clonotype was seen many times. This sequence joins TRBV28 and TRBJ1-1; no definite D call. The length of the CDR3 is 14 residues. Per germline, CDR1 MDHEN and CDR2 SYDVKM. V was cut by 8 bases and J by 0 bases, with 13 bases left in between. The CDR3: CASCTGQMNTEAFF. In nucleotides, the CDR3 is TGTGCCAGCTGCACTGGCCAGATGAACACTGAAGCTTTCTTT.

The V call is TRBV11-2, the J call TRBJ2-7; 10 bases fit TRBD2. Trimming removed 7 bases from V and 6 bases from J; junction bases left unmatched: 6. Germline CDR1 and CDR2: SGHAT and FQNNGV. The CDR3 consists of 13 residues. The CDR3, as DNA: TGTGCCAGCACCCTAGCGGGAGCGACCGAGCAGTACTTC. It specifies CASTLAGATEQYF.

The genes are TRBV12-5 and TRBJ2-1, with TRBD1 matching over 9 bases. The CDR3 consists of 15 residues. Per germline, CDR1 LGHNT and CDR2 FRNRAP. The V segment lost 6 bases and the J segment 3 bases; nucleotides outside the gene matches: 6. CDR3 DNA sequence: TGTGCTAGTGGACCGGGACAGGGAAGCTACAATGAGCAGTTCTTC. Its protein is CASGPGQGSYNEQFF. Combining the CDR3 with reference TRBV12-5 and TRBJ2-1 gives the whole variable domain DARVTQTPRHKVTEMGQEVTMRCQPILGHNTVFWYRQTMMQGLELLAYFRNRAPLDDSGMPKDRFSAEMPDATLATLKIQPSEPRDSAVYFCASGPGQGSYNEQFFGPGTRLTVL.

This chain connects TRBV6-1 to TRBJ2-7; D possibly corresponds to TRBD1 (5 bases). The ends were cut back, 6 bases at V and 3 bases at J, with 12 bases in the middle. CDR1 MNHNS and CDR2 SASEGT come from the germline V gene. The CDR3 runs to 13 residues. The DNA for the CDR3 is TGTGCCAGCAGCAGGGTTTTTGACTACGAGCAGTACTTC. It specifies CASSRVFDYEQYF.

V is TRBV28 and J is TRBJ1-5; D not certain. With 6 bases removed from V and 6 bases from J, the gap between germline ends came to 24 bases. The germline CDR1 and CDR2 sequences are MDHEN and SYDVKM. The CDR3 length is 17 residues. The DNA of the CDR3 is TGTGCCAGCAGCCCGCGTCCTTATTTGCTTGGTTTTCAGCCCCAGCATTTT. Amino acid sequence: CASSPRPYLLGFQPQHF.

As for this clonotype: Since no conserved phenylalanine or tryptophan closes the CDR3, a read error is the likely cause. The chain links TRBV5-1 to TRBJ1-1; no clear D gene. This CDR3 has 16 amino acids. Germline lookup yields CDR1 SGHRS and CDR2 YFSETQ. The V and J ends lost 4 bases and 1 base respectively, with 17 bases between them. In DNA form, the CDR3 reads TGCGCCAGCAGCCCCCAGTTGCGCGAATCGAACACTGAAGCTTTCCTT. Translation gives CASSPQLRESNTEAFL.

This clonotype was seen repeatedly, ten times or more. V gene TRBV20-1 combines with J gene TRBJ1-1; 7 positions agree with TRBD1. The V segment lost 5 bases and the J segment 5 bases; nucleotides outside the gene matches: 5. Germline CDR1 and CDR2: DFQATT and SNEGSKA (reference sequence). There are 12 residues in the CDR3. The CDR3 nucleotides read TGCAGTGCTGGGAACAGGGGAACTGAAGCTTTCTTT. Amino acids: CSAGNRGTEAFF.

The V call is TRBV7-2, the J call TRBJ2-3, with D possibly being TRBD2 (5 bases). The V gene's germline CDR1 is SGHTA and CDR2 FQGNSA. The CDR3 is 17 residues long. V dropped 4 bases and J dropped 2 bases, with 19 bases sitting between them. The CDR3, as DNA: TGTGCCAGCAGCTCTAGCTTCCGGGCCCTGCTCACAGATACGCAGTATTTT. This encodes CASSSSFRALLTDTQYF.